The 29 T cell receptor beta chains below all came from one sample that was sequenced in a study of T cell changes during pregnancy in multiple sclerosis. The repertoire was sequenced with immunoSEQ multiplex PCR; TCRdb's copy has only in-frame clones and lacks some. The table records about 130,000 clones, around 97% of them present only once. The sample in question was peripheral blood, obtained after pregnancy. Source of these receptors: a female donor with multiple sclerosis, enrolled in a pregnancy study.

The chain employs TRBV27 and TRBJ1-5; tentative D call: TRBD1 (5 bases). V was pared by 6 bases and J by 6 bases, with 9 bases between. Germline CDR1 reads MNHEY; CDR2 reads SMNVEV (reference sequence). This CDR3 contains 12 residues. The CDR3 loop reads CASRSGGQPQHF. The CDR3 region has the DNA TGTGCCAGCAGGAGCGGGGGTCAGCCCCAGCATTTT.

This chain uses TRBV28 with TRBJ2-1; the match to TRBD2 covers 11 bases. Germline V gene sequence: CDR1 MDHEN, CDR2 SYDVKM. J was trimmed by 4 bases and V by 6 bases; bases with no gene match: 2. The CDR3 covers 14 residues. CDR3 in amino acids: CASRLAGVYNEQFF. In nucleotides, the CDR3 is TGTGCCAGCAGACTAGCGGGAGTTTACAATGAGCAGTTCTTC.

The rearrangement joins TRBV7-8 to TRBJ2-1; no firm D call. Germline V gives CDR1 SGHVS, CDR2 FQNEAQ. CDR3 size: 16 residues. V gave up 4 bases and J gave up 0 bases, with 13 bases separating them. The CDR3 here is CASSSQVVGSYNEQFF. CDR3 in DNA: TGTGCCAGCAGCTCCCAAGTAGTTGGCTCCTACAATGAGCAGTTCTTC.

The V and J genes are TRBV4-3 and TRBJ2-3; perhaps TRBD2 as D (6 bases). This CDR3 comprises 14 residues. Germline CDR1 reads LGHNA; CDR2 reads YSLEER. V was shortened by 3 bases and J by 2 bases, with 9 bases between the two germline ends. The CDR3 region is CASSHSGDTDTQYF. The CDR3 region has the DNA TGCGCCAGCAGCCATAGCGGAGACACAGATACGCAGTATTTT.

This chain links TRBV6-5 with TRBJ2-7; 9 bases map to TRBD1. After removal of 1 base from V and 4 bases from J, the junction contained 8 bases not matched to a gene. The CDR3 is 16 amino acids. Germline assignment: CDR1 MNHEY and CDR2 SVGAGI. CDR3 loop: CASSYFQTGGSYEQYF. CDR3 nucleotides: TGTGCCAGCAGTTACTTTCAAACAGGGGGCTCATACGAGCAGTACTTC.

The chain employs TRBV28 and TRBJ1-1; 7 bases match TRBD1. V lost 6 bases, J lost 2 bases, and 9 bases stayed unmatched. The germline V gene encodes CDR1 MDHEN and CDR2 SYDVKM. The CDR3 length is 15 residues. CDR3 DNA sequence: TGTGCCAGCAGCCGTGACAGGGTGACTAACACTGAAGCTTTCTTT. This codes for CASSRDRVTNTEAFF.

The chain uses TRBV28 and TRBJ1-5; 8 bases match TRBD1. Germline values: CDR1 MDHEN, CDR2 SYDVKM. The CDR3 has 13 residues. V trimming: 6 bases; J trimming: 4 bases; junction bases outside the gene matches: 2. The chain's CDR3 is CASSWTGNQPQHF. CDR3 sequence (DNA): TGTGCCAGCAGCTGGACAGGGAATCAGCCCCAGCATTTT.

The V call is TRBV19, the J call TRBJ2-2, with D possibly being TRBD2 (6 bases). Trimming left V 3 bases short and J 5 bases short, with 7 bases between. CDR1 and CDR2 from the germline V gene are LNHDA and SQIVND (reference sequence). CDR3 length equals 13 residues. CDR3 loop: CASSIGGTGELFF. The CDR3 DNA reads TGTGCCAGTAGTATCGGAGGGACCGGGGAGCTGTTTTTT.

The J gene is TRBJ2-1, the V gene TRBV5-6; 15 bases line up with TRBD2. The V gene end was trimmed by 4 bases and the J gene end by 9 bases; junction bases not matched to a gene: 8. Germline V gene lookup returns CDR1 SGHDT and CDR2 YYEEEE. The CDR3 contains 16 residues. The chain's CDR3 is CASSPRTSGRGSEQFF. In DNA, the CDR3 is TGTGCCAGCAGCCCGCGGACTAGCGGGAGGGGCTCTGAGCAGTTCTTC.

The rearrangement joins TRBV5-1 to TRBJ2-5; 7 positions match TRBD1. The junction had 7 bases not matched to a gene; V was cut back by 0 bases and J by 5 bases. The germline V gene has CDR1 SGHRS and CDR2 YFSETQ. The CDR3 is 15 amino acids. In DNA, the CDR3 is TGCGCCAGCAGCTTGGACAGGGGAAGGCTGGAGACCCAGTACTTC. Translated, it gives CASSLDRGRLETQYF.

This clone has only one observation. The genes are TRBV19 and TRBJ2-1, with TRBD2 matching over 13 bases. V shed 5 bases and J 7 bases; nucleotides not matched to a gene: 11. Looked up from germline, CDR1 is LNHDA and CDR2 is SQIVND (reference sequence). This CDR3 spans 17 amino acids. CDR3 coding DNA: TGTGCCAGTAGTTCCCCCCGGACTAGCGGGAGTCGGAATGAGCAGTTCTTC. It specifies CASSSPRTSGSRNEQFF.

The rearrangement links TRBV7-3 to TRBJ1-1; possibly TRBD1 for D (5 bases). The germline V gene has CDR1 SGHTA and CDR2 FQGTGA. This CDR3 comprises 14 residues. V dropped 2 bases and J dropped 4 bases, with 11 bases sitting between them. DNA for the CDR3: TGTGCCAGCAGCTTACGGGGGACCGGCACTGAAGCTTTCTTT. Translating gives CASSLRGTGTEAFF.

V gene TRBV4-3 combines with J gene TRBJ2-2; 8 bases are a match to TRBD2. The V gene's germline CDR1 is LGHNA and CDR2 YSLEER. The CDR3 consists of 15 residues. The V gene end was trimmed by 0 bases and the J gene end by 6 bases; junction bases not matched to a gene: 3. The CDR3 loop reads CASSQEASGPGELFF. The DNA for the CDR3 is TGCGCCAGCAGCCAAGAAGCTAGCGGGCCCGGGGAGCTGTTTTTT.

This clone appeared a single time. V is TRBV6-1 and J is TRBJ2-7, with TRBD1 matching 7 bases. The germline V gene encodes CDR1 MNHNS and CDR2 SASEGT. The V and J ends lost 6 bases and 3 bases, in that order; junction bases with no gene match: 5. The CDR3 consists of 13 residues. The CDR3, as DNA: TGTGCCAGCAGGGAGACAGGGAACTACGAGCAGTACTTC. Translating gives CASRETGNYEQYF.

The chain employs TRBV7-9 and TRBJ2-1; D gene unclear. The ends were cut back, 5 bases at V and 5 bases at J, with 22 bases in the middle. The germline V gene has CDR1 SEHNR and CDR2 FQNEAQ (reference sequence). The CDR3 is made up of 17 amino acids. The CDR3, as DNA: TGTGCCAGCAGCCCCCCCCTGGCCCTCGAATCGAACAATGAGCAGTTCTTC. This translates into CASSPPLALESNNEQFF.

The chain carries TRBV27 and TRBJ2-3; the D gene is possibly TRBD2 (5 bases). CDR3 size: 13 residues. CDR1 MNHEY and CDR2 SMNVEV come from the germline V gene (reference sequence). V was clipped by 5 bases and J by 8 bases, with 14 bases between them. This chain's CDR3 is CASSPYQAGTQYF. CDR3 coding DNA: TGTGCCAGCAGTCCGTACCAGGCGGGTACGCAGTATTTT.

The chain uses TRBV7-2 and TRBJ2-7; D not resolved. Germline V gene sequence: CDR1 SGHTA, CDR2 FQGNSA. CDR3 length: 14 residues. V dropped 1 base and J dropped 6 bases, with 13 bases sitting between them. The chain's CDR3 is CASSLVVFTGEQYF. As DNA, the CDR3 is TGTGCCAGCAGCTTAGTTGTCTTTACGGGCGAGCAGTACTTC.

The chain employs TRBV5-3 and TRBJ1-1, with D perhaps TRBD1 (6 bases). TRBV5-3 is designated an ORF whose function remains uncertain. The V and J ends lost 1 base and 8 bases respectively, with 18 bases between them. The CDR3 length is 15 residues. The CDR3 nucleotides are TGTGCCAGAAGCTTGAGAAGGGGGGGGTTTCTCGAAGCTTTCTTT. This gives the protein CARSLRRGGFLEAFF.

The chain links TRBV25-1 to TRBJ2-5; TRBD1 matches 10 bases. The CDR3 sequence is 15 residues long. V trimming: 7 bases; J trimming: 4 bases; junction bases outside the gene matches: 9. The germline V gene has CDR1 MGHDK and CDR2 SYGVNS. This CDR3 is CASTRQGAWGETQYF. CDR3 nucleotide sequence: TGTGCCAGCACGAGACAGGGGGCGTGGGGAGAGACCCAGTACTTC.

The rearrangement links TRBV2 to TRBJ2-3; TRBD1 matches 10 bases. Germline trimming cut 8 bases from V and 4 bases from J; bases unmatched to any gene: 9. The CDR3 contains 15 residues. The germline V gene encodes CDR1 SNHLY and CDR2 FYNNEI. The chain's CDR3 is CASDSRDRGSDTQYF. CDR3 bases: TGTGCCAGCGATAGCCGGGACAGGGGCTCAGATACGCAGTATTTT.

The V gene is TRBV25-1, the J gene TRBJ2-7, with TRBD2 as a possible D gene (6 bases). The V and J ends lost 4 bases and 3 bases respectively, with 16 bases between them. The length of the CDR3 is 15 residues. The germline CDR1 and CDR2 sequences are MGHDK and SYGVNS. The CDR3 region is CASSASGSADYEQYF. The CDR3 nucleotides are TGTGCCAGCAGTGCATCCGGGAGCGCAGACTACGAGCAGTACTTC.

The J gene is TRBJ2-7, the V gene TRBV6-6; 9 positions match TRBD2. CDR3 length: 15 amino acids. With 6 bases clipped from V and 1 base from J, the junction kept 7 bases outside the gene matches. CDR1 and CDR2 (germline): MNHNY, SVGAGI (reference sequence). The CDR3 region has the DNA TGTGCCAGCAGCTTAGCGGGAGATGGGTCCTACGAGCAGTACTTC. The encoded protein is CASSLAGDGSYEQYF.

This clone was counted a single time. This sequence joins TRBV7-8 and TRBJ2-7, with D unclear. CDR3 length equals 11 residues. CDR1 is SGHVS and CDR2 is FQNEAQ in the germline V gene. V lost 1 base, J lost 5 bases, and 3 bases lay in between. In DNA, the CDR3 is TGTGCCAGCAGCTTAGGCGACGAGCAGTACTTC. Its protein is CASSLGDEQYF.

V usage is TRBV27 and J usage is TRBJ1-5; D gene uncertain. Germline CDR1 and CDR2: MNHEY and SMNVEV (reference sequence). This CDR3 region has 11 residues. Trimming cost V 11 bases and J 10 bases, with 15 bases left between them. The CDR3 spells CAPGEGRPQHF. CDR3 in DNA: TGTGCCCCTGGGGAGGGTCGCCCCCAGCATTTT.

The chain carries TRBV7-6 and TRBJ2-1, with D possibly TRBD2 on 5 matching bases. The CDR3 is 15 amino acids. V was pared by 1 base and J by 4 bases, with 11 bases between. From germline, CDR1 is SGHVS and CDR2 FNYEAQ. The CDR3 loop is CASSLVAGRYNEQFF. The CDR3 DNA reads as TGTGCCAGCAGCTTAGTGGCGGGTCGGTACAATGAGCAGTTCTTC.

This clone was counted a single time. The J gene is TRBJ2-1, the V gene TRBV5-1; 9 nucleotides line up with TRBD2. The CDR3 runs to 16 residues. Germline V gene sequence: CDR1 SGHRS, CDR2 YFSETQ. With V trimmed by 4 bases and J by 5 bases, 10 bases remained unmatched. Written as DNA, the CDR3 is TGCGCCAGCAGCCCCCTAGGGACTAGCCGAAACAATGAGCAGTTCTTC. Protein: CASSPLGTSRNNEQFF. The full variable domain, with the rest looked up from reference TRBV5-1 and TRBJ2-1, is KAGVTQTPRYLIKTRGQQVTLSCSPISGHRSVSWYQQTPGQGLQFLFEYFSETQRNKGNFPGRFSGRQFSNSRSEMNVSTLELGDSALYLCASSPLGTSRNNEQFFGPGTRLTVL.

J is TRBJ2-1 and V is TRBV7-2; perhaps TRBD2 as D (6 bases). The germline V and J ends were trimmed by 4 bases and 6 bases, with 22 bases remaining between them. The germline CDR1 and CDR2 sequences are SGHTA and FQGNSA. CDR3 size: 17 residues. The CDR3 spells CASSYSLGGARLNEQFF. The CDR3 coding sequence is TGTGCCAGCAGCTACTCCTTAGGAGGGGCGCGTCTCAATGAGCAGTTCTTC. Supplemented by reference TRBV7-2 and TRBJ2-1, the full variable domain reads GAGVSQSPSNKVTEKGKDVELRCDPISGHTALYWYRQSLGQGLEFLIYFQGNSAPDKSGLPSDRFSAERTGGSVSTLTIQRTQQEDSAVYLCASSYSLGGARLNEQFFGPGTRLTVL.

The chain links TRBV29-1 to TRBJ1-5; 10 nucleotides align to TRBD1. V lost 0 bases and J lost 14; bases outside the gene matches: 4. The V gene's germline CDR1 is SQVTM and CDR2 ANQGSEA. This CDR3 has 12 residues. The CDR3 loop is CSVEDPGTGEHF. The CDR3, as DNA: TGCAGCGTTGAAGATCCCGGGACAGGGGAGCATTTT.

The chain combines TRBV28 with TRBJ2-2, with D possibly being TRBD2 (6 bases). Trimming cost V 6 bases and J 4 bases, with 18 bases left between them. CDR3 size: 16 residues. CDR1 and CDR2 from the germline V gene are MDHEN and SYDVKM. CDR3 DNA: TGTGCCAGCAGACCCCCGGGGCGGGATTTCACCGGGGAGCTGTTTTTT. Translation: CASRPPGRDFTGELFF.